These 17 T cell receptor beta chains were all obtained from the same sample, sequenced in a study of technical replicates of blood from a few donors. Data came from immunoSEQ multiplex PCR; TCRdb stores just in-frame clones and leaves some out. This sample has 85,000 to 100,000 clones; approximately 94% occur once, and the top ten carry roughly 0.2%. Input material: T cells isolated from PBMCs. The receptors were gathered from a human donor in good health.

This rearrangement joins TRBV7-6 to TRBJ2-3; D may be TRBD1 (6 bases). With 3 bases removed from V and 6 bases from J, the gap between germline ends came to 13 bases. The CDR3 has 14 amino acids. Germline-derived CDR1 and CDR2 are SGHVS and FNYEAQ. CDR3 in DNA: TGTGCCAGCAGCTTGGGGACATTCGGCGATACGCAGTATTTT. Protein sequence: CASSLGTFGDTQYF.

This chain uses TRBV19 with TRBJ2-2; the D gene is possibly TRBD2 (7 bases). Germline V CDR1 and CDR2: LNHDA, SQIVND (reference sequence). CDR3 length: 16 amino acids. V was pared by 6 bases and J by 0 bases, with 14 bases between. The CDR3 is CASSKGDYSNTGELFF. The CDR3 DNA sequence: TGTGCCAGTAGCAAGGGGGACTATTCGAACACCGGGGAGCTGTTTTTT.

The genes are TRBV7-9 and TRBJ2-5; tentatively, D is TRBD2 (5 bases). V lost 3 bases, J lost 7 bases, and 12 bases lay in between. The CDR3 is 13 amino acids. Per germline, CDR1 SEHNR and CDR2 FQNEAQ (reference sequence). The DNA for the CDR3 is TGTGCCAGCAGCTTCGACTCCGAGGGGACCCAGTACTTC. Its translation: CASSFDSEGTQYF.

The chain couples TRBV5-4 to TRBJ2-4; weak D call: TRBD1 (6 bases). The CDR3 is 16 residues long. Germline V gives CDR1 SGHNT, CDR2 YYREEE (reference sequence). V was clipped by 3 bases and J by 3 bases, with 16 bases between them. The CDR3 loop is CASSWMVGGYKNIQYF. In DNA, the CDR3 is TGTGCCAGCAGCTGGATGGTAGGGGGTTACAAAAACATTCAGTACTTC.

J is TRBJ2-7 and V is TRBV11-2; 10 bases are shared with TRBD2. CDR3 length: 18 amino acids. Germline V CDR1 and CDR2: SGHAT, FQNNGV. Trimming took 0 bases from V and 0 from J; bases not matched to a gene: 8. CDR3 nucleotides: TGTGCCAGCAGCTTAGATAGGCGGAGCGGGAGGGCCTCCTACGAGCAGTACTTC. The encoded protein is CASSLDRRSGRASYEQYF.

The chain employs TRBV6-1 and TRBJ1-5, with 9 bases aligning to TRBD1. The CDR3 covers 15 residues. The germline gives CDR1 MNHNS, CDR2 SASEGT. The V segment lost 6 bases and the J segment 1 base; nucleotides outside the gene matches: 4. The CDR3 reads CASRRQGESNQPQHF. The CDR3 DNA is TGTGCCAGCAGAAGACAGGGGGAGAGCAATCAGCCCCAGCATTTT.

The chain couples TRBV19 to TRBJ2-7, with TRBD2 as a possible D gene (6 bases). The ends were cut back, 3 bases at V and 2 bases at J, with 11 bases in the middle. The CDR3 loop spans 14 amino acids. Per the germline V gene, CDR1 is LNHDA and CDR2 is SQIVND (reference sequence). In DNA, the CDR3 is TGTGCCAGTAGTATCGGGACTCCACCCTACGAGCAGTACTTC. Amino acid sequence: CASSIGTPPYEQYF.

This clone was recorded only once. The chain links TRBV28 to TRBJ1-2, with D possibly being TRBD1 (5 bases). CDR1 is MDHEN, CDR2 SYDVKM, per germline. Deletions cut 7 bases from V and 3 bases from J, with 15 bases between. The CDR3 extends over 14 amino acids. Written as DNA, the CDR3 is TGTGCCAGCACTGCTAGCGCAGGGTACTATGGCTACACCTTC. Translation: CASTASAGYYGYTF.

In this sample, this clone turned up once. The rearrangement uses TRBV6-5 and TRBJ2-3; 8 positions agree with TRBD2. The J segment lost 2 bases and the V segment lost 6 bases, leaving 7 bases of the junction unmatched. The CDR3 contains 15 residues. Germline CDR1 and CDR2: MNHEY and SVGAGI. CDR3 loop: CASSPSGGVTDTQYF. The CDR3 coding sequence is TGTGCCAGCAGCCCGAGCGGGGGAGTCACAGATACGCAGTATTTT.

J is TRBJ2-1 and V is TRBV7-8; TRBD2 agrees at 14 bases. Germline lookup yields CDR1 SGHVS and CDR2 FQNEAQ. CDR3 size: 17 residues. After removal of 4 bases from V and 8 bases from J, the junction contained 10 bases not matched to a gene. CDR3 coding DNA: TGTGCCAGCAGCTCCCTGGGACTAGCGGGAGTCATTTATGAGCAGTTCTTC. Its protein is CASSSLGLAGVIYEQFF.

The chain links TRBV10-3 to TRBJ1-5; TRBD1 matches at 8 bases. Germline V gene data show CDR1 as ENHRY and CDR2 as SYGVKD. The CDR3 contains 18 residues. V was pared by 2 bases and J by 3 bases, with 12 bases of the junction left unmatched. The CDR3 nucleotides are TGTGCCATCAGTGAGGGGGACAGGCAGACCGTTGACAATCAGCCCCAGCATTTT. Amino acids: CAISEGDRQTVDNQPQHF.

This chain uses TRBV29-1 with TRBJ1-2; unclear D gene. The V gene's germline CDR1 is SQVTM and CDR2 ANQGSEA. The CDR3 is made up of 15 amino acids. V shed 3 bases and J shed 7 bases, with 21 bases lying between them. CDR3 sequence: CSVDQVGVRGGGYTF. The CDR3 DNA reads as TGCAGCGTTGATCAAGTCGGGGTCCGGGGAGGTGGCTACACCTTC.

The chain employs TRBV11-2 and TRBJ2-6; 9 bases map to TRBD1. The ends lost 2 bases at V and 1 base at J; junction bases unmatched: 6. This CDR3 region has 18 residues. Germline V gene data show CDR1 as SGHAT and CDR2 as FQNNGV. The CDR3 sequence is CASSLYSGQGSGANVLTF. The CDR3, as DNA: TGTGCCAGCAGCTTATATTCGGGACAGGGTTCTGGGGCCAACGTCCTGACTTTC.

The chain joins TRBV21-1 to TRBJ1-1; the listed D gene, TRBD1, was not tested against the DNA. TRBV21-1 is reported as a pseudogene. The CDR3 extends over 17 amino acids. The CDR3 region has the DNA TGTGCCAGCAGCAAATGGGACATCTTGACAGGGAACACTGAAGCTTTCTTT. Its protein is CASSKWDILTGNTEAFF.

CDR3 residues: CASSPREAKNIQYF. As DNA, the CDR3 is TGTGCCAGCAGCCCTCGGGAAGCCAAAAACATTCAGTACTTC. V gene TRBV4-2 combines with J gene TRBJ2-4; D possibly corresponds to TRBD2 (5 bases). CDR1 is LGHNA, CDR2 YNFKEQ, per germline. The CDR3 runs 14 residues. The ends were cut back, 4 bases at V and 0 bases at J, with 7 bases in the middle.

The chain uses TRBV5-4 and TRBJ2-6; no reliable D call. CDR1 is SGHNT, CDR2 YYREEE, per germline (reference sequence). This CDR3 is 16 amino acids long. The V end lost 0 bases, the J end lost 0 bases, and 7 bases lay between the germline ends. For the CDR3, the DNA is TGTGCCAGCAGCTTGGGAGCTCACTCTGGGGCCAACGTCCTGACTTTC. Translating gives CASSLGAHSGANVLTF.

This rearrangement joins TRBV5-5 to TRBJ1-4; D unresolved. Trimming removed 4 bases from V and 3 bases from J, with 10 bases in between. Germline values: CDR1 SGHKS, CDR2 YYEKEE (reference sequence). The CDR3 length is 14 residues. The CDR3 DNA follows: TGTGCCAGCAGCCTCTTTCGGTCTAATGAAAAACTGTTTTTT. Translation gives CASSLFRSNEKLFF.